This T cell receptor beta chain was recovered during a study of cytomegalovirus exposure and HLA in healthy donors. The wider study: In an early release, HLA-typed donors contributed 75 million to 85 million unique TCR sequences. Around 77% of 398 genotyped donors fell in the Caucasian-associated ancestry cluster.

The PCR made use of 60 Vbeta and 13 Jbeta primers. Here immunoSEQ multiplex PCR was the method, and the copy in TCRdb shows in-frame clones only, minus some. Of about 50,000 clones in the sample, approximately 70% are singletons; the top ten hold about 9.7%. Germline V gene sequence: CDR1 LNHDA, CDR2 SQIVND (reference sequence). Deletions cut 4 bases from V and 1 base from J, with 8 bases between. CDR3 length: 14 residues. The source material was PBMCs. This clonotype was sampled from a woman between 50 and 59 years old in good health and CMV-seronegative. The chain links TRBV19 to TRBJ1-5; D is unclear. The CDR3 protein is CASSSRESNQPQHF. The DNA for the CDR3 is TGTGCCAGTAGTAGTAGGGAGAGCAATCAGCCCCAGCATTTT.